These T cell receptor beta chains were read from a single sample in a study of shared clonotypes between healthy human individuals. The protocol was immunoSEQ multiplex PCR, while the TCRdb copy is restricted to in-frame clones and leaves out a portion. The repertoire has some 300,000 clones, roughly 70% of them found once; the top ten carry around 9.3%. Sequenced input: memory CD4+ T cells sorted from blood. All receptors come from a man aged 25-40 years in good health. Both conserved end residues are part of each CDR3. The D gene is left open where the match is weak. Only part of the rows carry a size: once, few, many, or a class if the clone is expanded.

clone_size,d_call,v_call,j_call,cdr3_nt,cdr3_aa
-,TRBD1,TRBV4-2,TRBJ1-1,TGTGCCAGCAGCCAGACCGGGACAGTCTTTAGGGAAAGACTCATGAACACTGAAGCTTTCTTT,CASSQTGTVFRERLMNTEAFF
-,-,TRBV2,TRBJ1-4,TGTGCCAGCACTAAGGGGGGGGCTCTTTCGACTAATGAAAAACTGTTTTTT,CASTKGGALSTNEKLFF
-,TRBD1,TRBV10-3,TRBJ2-5,TGTGCCATCAGCTATTCGGACAGGTCGACGGAGACCCAGTACTTC,CAISYSDRSTETQYF
-,-,TRBV23-1,TRBJ2-7,TGCGCCAGCACCTTCGCCGGGACGGGGAACGAGCAGTACTTC,CASTFAGTGNEQYF
-,-,TRBV9,TRBJ1-5,TGTGCCAGCAGCGTAGTAAGGGCAGGTGAAGGGGAGGACCAGCCCCAGCATTTT,CASSVVRAGEGEDQPQHF
-,-,TRBV29-1,TRBJ1-5,TGCAGCGTTGTTCAGGGCACCAATCAGCCCCAGCATTTT,CSVVQGTNQPQHF
-,TRBD2,TRBV5-1,TRBJ2-3,TGCGCCAGCAGCCCAAAACTAGCGGCTAGCACAGATACGCAGTATTTT,CASSPKLAASTDTQYF
-,TRBD2,TRBV6-6,TRBJ2-5,TGTGCCAGCAGGGCGGGAGCCACCGAGACCCAGTACTTC,CASRAGATETQYF
once,-,TRBV7-9,TRBJ2-5,TGTGCCAGCAACCGTCGGAATCAAGAGACCCAGTACTTC,CASNRRNQETQYF
few,-,TRBV18,TRBJ2-2,TGTGCCAGCTCACCACTATCCCCACAGGGTAACAACACCGGGGAGCTGTTTTTT,CASSPLSPQGNNTGELFF
once,TRBD2,TRBV7-3,TRBJ2-3,TGTGCCAGCAGCCTAAGAGCGGGATTCACAGATACGCAGTATTTT,CASSLRAGFTDTQYF
-,-,TRBV28,TRBJ1-5,TGTGCCAGCAGTTTAGTTCCAGGGTCGGGCAATCAGCCCCAGCATTTT,CASSLVPGSGNQPQHF
-,-,TRBV10-3,TRBJ2-7,TGTGCCATCAGTGAGTCCATGGCAGGGAACGACGAGCAGTACTTC,CAISESMAGNDEQYF
-,-,TRBV27,TRBJ2-5,TGTGCCAGCAGCCCGGCCTCACAAGAGACCCAGTACTTC,CASSPASQETQYF
-,TRBD2,TRBV5-1,TRBJ2-7,TGCGCCAGCAGTCCGGGAGGGGCAGGGATCTACGAGCAGTACTTC,CASSPGGAGIYEQYF
few,-,TRBV6-1,TRBJ2-7,TGTGCCAGCAGCGTTGACCCTAACGTCCACGAGCAGTACTTC,CASSVDPNVHEQYF
-,-,TRBV11-2,TRBJ2-4,TGTGCCAGCAGCCCCATGGAGGGTGGCATTCAGTACTTC,CASSPMEGGIQYF
-,-,TRBV6-5,TRBJ1-2,TGTGCCAGCCTCTCCCCCTGGAGGAAACCCTATGGCTACACCTTC,CASLSPWRKPYGYTF
many,-,TRBV10-3,TRBJ2-7,TGTGCCATCAGTGATGGGGGACGCCCCTCCGAGCAGTACTTC,CAISDGGRPSEQYF
-,-,TRBV11-2,TRBJ2-7,TGTGCCAGCAGCTTTTTAGTAGCCACCTACGAGCAGTACTTC,CASSFLVATYEQYF
-,-,TRBV10-2,TRBJ2-5,TGCGCCAGCAGTGAGTCGCGGGGGCGGACCCAGTACTTC,CASSESRGRTQYF
-,TRBD2,TRBV7-2,TRBJ2-5,TGTGCCAGCAGCTTAATGCTAGCGGGAGAAGAGACCCAGTACTTC,CASSLMLAGEETQYF
-,-,TRBV5-1,TRBJ1-2,TGCGCCAGCAGCCCCCGTGGGGGCAATTATGGCTACACCTTC,CASSPRGGNYGYTF
-,TRBD1,TRBV15,TRBJ2-6,TGTGCCACCAGCAAAGAAGGGACAGGGTTCTCTGGGGCCAACGTCCTGACTTTC,CATSKEGTGFSGANVLTF
-,-,TRBV9,TRBJ2-3,TGTGCCAGCAGCGACCGAGATACGCAGTATTTT,CASSDRDTQYF
-,TRBD2,TRBV7-2,TRBJ2-1,TGTGCCAGCAGCCCGGGACTAGCGGCATACAATGAGCAGTTCTTC,CASSPGLAAYNEQFF
-,-,TRBV5-1,TRBJ1-2,TGCGCCAGCAGCTTAGACGAGGGGGATGGGTTTGGCTACACCTTC,CASSLDEGDGFGYTF
-,TRBD2,TRBV11-3,TRBJ2-7,TGTGCCAGCAGCCCCGGAGCGGGAGCGAGGGAGCAGTACTTC,CASSPGAGAREQYF
-,-,TRBV18,TRBJ1-1,TGTGCCAGCTCACCTTTTGAGTACACTGAAGCTTTCTTT,CASSPFEYTEAFF
-,TRBD1,TRBV27,TRBJ2-1,TGTGCCAGCAGTGCGGGACAGGGAGGACTCAATGAGCAGTTCTTC,CASSAGQGGLNEQFF
-,-,TRBV30,TRBJ2-7,TGTGCCTGGAGTGGGACTACCCACTACGAGCAGTACTTC,CAWSGTTHYEQYF
-,TRBD2,TRBV5-1,TRBJ2-1,TGCGCCAGCAGCAGAACTAGCGGGAGTGTAGGGGAGCAGTTCTTC,CASSRTSGSVGEQFF
once,-,TRBV9,TRBJ1-1,TGTGCCAGCAGCTACGGTTGGTTGACTGAAGCTTTCTTT,CASSYGWLTEAFF
-,TRBD2,TRBV11-2,TRBJ2-7,TGTGCCAGCAGCTTACCCCTACCGGGACTAGCCCACGAGCAGTACTTC,CASSLPLPGLAHEQYF
once,TRBD1,TRBV5-4,TRBJ2-3,TGTGCCAGCAGCTCGCTAAAACAGGGGAGCACAGATACGCAGTATTTT,CASSSLKQGSTDTQYF
-,TRBD1,TRBV18,TRBJ2-2,TGTGCCAGCTCACCGAGACAGGGAGTAGACACCGGGGAGCTGTTTTTT,CASSPRQGVDTGELFF
-,-,TRBV2,TRBJ1-2,TGTGCCAGCAGTGGGCAGGGATATGGCTACACCTTC,CASSGQGYGYTF
-,TRBD2,TRBV7-8,TRBJ2-1,TGTGCCAGCAGCTCCCTAGCGGGGTACAATGAGCAGTTCTTC,CASSSLAGYNEQFF
-,TRBD1,TRBV29-1,TRBJ1-1,TGCAGCGTTCTCGCCGGGACAGAGAACACTGAAGCTTTCTTT,CSVLAGTENTEAFF
-,TRBD1,TRBV19,TRBJ2-3,TGTGCCAGTAACGATCGACAGGGGGCAGATACGCAGTATTTT,CASNDRQGADTQYF
-,TRBD2,TRBV10-3,TRBJ2-1,TGTGCCATCAGTGAGTCGACTAGCGGTTTCTACAATGAGCAGTTCTTC,CAISESTSGFYNEQFF
-,-,TRBV28,TRBJ2-3,TGTGCCAGCAGTTCTCGGGGGGCAACCACAGATACGCAGTATTTT,CASSSRGATTDTQYF
few,TRBD1,TRBV2,TRBJ1-1,TGTGCCAGCAACTCACAGGGGGCGATCCCTGAAGCTTTCTTT,CASNSQGAIPEAFF
once,-,TRBV5-4,TRBJ2-2,TGTGCCAGCAGCTTGGATGGAAACACCGGGGAGCTGTTTTTT,CASSLDGNTGELFF
-,TRBD1,TRBV28,TRBJ2-7,TGTGCCAGCAGTTTCCCGGACAGGCCGGGGTTCGAGCAGTACTTC,CASSFPDRPGFEQYF
-,TRBD1,TRBV5-4,TRBJ2-7,TGTGCCAGCAGCTTAGCGAACAGGGGGCGCAGCTACGAGCAGTACTTC,CASSLANRGRSYEQYF
-,-,TRBV11-3,TRBJ2-3,TGTGCCAGCAGCTTGGGTAGCGGCACAGATACGCAGTATTTT,CASSLGSGTDTQYF
-,TRBD2,TRBV7-2,TRBJ2-5,TGTGCCAGCAGCGAATGGCTAGCGGCGGAGACCCAGTACTTC,CASSEWLAAETQYF
-,TRBD2,TRBV7-6,TRBJ2-1,TGTGCCAGCAGCTCTTTCAATAGCGGGAGCAATGAGCAGTTCTTC,CASSSFNSGSNEQFF
-,-,TRBV2,TRBJ2-3,TGTGCCAGCAGTTATAGCGGAGCTGGTACAGATACGCAGTATTTT,CASSYSGAGTDTQYF
-,-,TRBV5-1,TRBJ1-1,TGCGCCAGCAGCTTGGCTCCGGGATCGTACACTGAAGCTTTCTTT,CASSLAPGSYTEAFF
-,-,TRBV15,TRBJ1-4,TGTGCCACCAGCAGAGATTCGGGGCACGGTGAAAAACTGTTTTTT,CATSRDSGHGEKLFF
-,-,TRBV6-1,TRBJ2-5,TGTGCCAGCAGAAGAGGAGACAGTCAAGAGACCCAGTACTTC,CASRRGDSQETQYF
-,-,TRBV2,TRBJ2-4,TGTGCCAGCAGTGACTCTACGGCCAAAAACATTCAGTACTTC,CASSDSTAKNIQYF
-,TRBD2,TRBV2,TRBJ2-1,TGTGCCAGCAGTGTCCCGGGACTAGCGGGCTATGAGCAGTTCTTC,CASSVPGLAGYEQFF